This is a list of T cell receptor beta chains from one sample in a study of cytomegalovirus exposure and HLA in healthy donors. TCRdb's table, derived via immunoSEQ multiplex PCR, lists solely in-frame clones and lacks some. The profile covers about 88,000 clones, with approximately 81% appearing a single time and about 12% taken by the ten largest. Sequences were obtained from PBMCs. Receptor source: a woman younger than 35 in good health and CMV-seropositive. The CDR3 runs from the conserved cysteine through the conserved F or W. A D gene is named only where the DNA matches it firmly. Size tells how often a clone was seen (once, few, many) or the class of an expanded clone, and some rows leave it out.

j_call: TRBJ2-5
cdr3_length: 12
d_call: -
v_call: TRBV10-2
clone_size: -
cdr3_nt: TGCGCCAGCAGTTCCGGGGGTGAGACCCAGTACTTC
cdr3_aa: CASSSGGETQYF

j_call: TRBJ2-7
cdr3_length: 16
d_call: TRBD2
v_call: TRBV5-4
clone_size: -
cdr3_nt: TGTGCCAGCAGCCCTTCGACTAGCGGGGGCTCCTACGAGCAGTACTTC
cdr3_aa: CASSPSTSGGSYEQYF

j_call: TRBJ2-1
cdr3_length: 16
d_call: TRBD2
v_call: TRBV13
clone_size: -
cdr3_nt: TGTGCCAGCAGCTTAATATCTAGCGGGGGGGCAAATGAGCAGTTCTTC
cdr3_aa: CASSLISSGGANEQFF

j_call: TRBJ1-4
cdr3_length: 14
d_call: TRBD1
v_call: TRBV6-1
clone_size: -
cdr3_nt: TGTGCCAGCAGTGAAGGGACAGGTTTTGAAAAACTGTTTTTT
cdr3_aa: CASSEGTGFEKLFF

j_call: TRBJ1-4
cdr3_length: 17
d_call: -
v_call: TRBV27
clone_size: -
cdr3_nt: TGTGCCAGCAGTTTAAACGGCCGGGGATGGGAGGATGAAAAACTGTTTTTT
cdr3_aa: CASSLNGRGWEDEKLFF

j_call: TRBJ1-5
cdr3_length: 17
d_call: TRBD1
v_call: TRBV5-8
clone_size: -
cdr3_nt: TGTGCCAGCAGCTTCCGGACAGGGGGCTATAGCAATCAGCCCCAGCATTTT
cdr3_aa: CASSFRTGGYSNQPQHF

j_call: TRBJ2-4
cdr3_length: 13
d_call: TRBD2
v_call: TRBV5-6
clone_size: -
cdr3_nt: TGTGCCAGCAGCTTCCCCGGCGGGAGCATTCAGTACTTC
cdr3_aa: CASSFPGGSIQYF

j_call: TRBJ2-7
cdr3_length: 15
d_call: TRBD1
v_call: TRBV6-5
clone_size: once
cdr3_nt: TGTGCCAGCAGTTCCCCGGGACAGGGGCTCTACGAGCAGTACTTC
cdr3_aa: CASSSPGQGLYEQYF

j_call: TRBJ2-2
cdr3_length: 15
d_call: TRBD2
v_call: TRBV28
clone_size: -
cdr3_nt: TGTGCCAGCAGGCCTCCGGGACTACGAACCGGGGAGCTGTTTTTT
cdr3_aa: CASRPPGLRTGELFF

j_call: TRBJ1-1
cdr3_length: 17
d_call: TRBD1
v_call: TRBV10-2
clone_size: -
cdr3_nt: TGCGCCAGCAGTGAACTGGGACAGGGGGCTGGATACACTGAAGCTTTCTTT
cdr3_aa: CASSELGQGAGYTEAFF

j_call: TRBJ1-1
cdr3_length: 14
d_call: -
v_call: TRBV7-9
clone_size: -
cdr3_nt: TGTGCCAGCAGCATCCAAACCCGGGGCACTGAAGCTTTCTTT
cdr3_aa: CASSIQTRGTEAFF

j_call: TRBJ1-1
cdr3_length: 13
d_call: -
v_call: TRBV6-5
clone_size: -
cdr3_nt: TGTGCCAGCAGTTACGGGACATTTTCTGGCGCTTTCTTT
cdr3_aa: CASSYGTFSGAFF

j_call: TRBJ2-3
cdr3_length: 18
d_call: -
v_call: TRBV11-2
clone_size: -
cdr3_nt: TGTGCCAGCAGCTTTTTAGTCGTTAGGACTACCTCAATGGATACGCAGTATTTT
cdr3_aa: CASSFLVVRTTSMDTQYF

j_call: TRBJ2-2
cdr3_length: 15
d_call: TRBD2
v_call: TRBV18
clone_size: -
cdr3_nt: TGTGCCAGCTCACCCGGGACTAGCCGCACCGGGGAGCTGTTTTTT
cdr3_aa: CASSPGTSRTGELFF

j_call: TRBJ1-5
cdr3_length: 14
d_call: -
v_call: TRBV28
clone_size: -
cdr3_nt: TGTGCCAGCTGGACGGAGGATAGCAATCAGCCCCAGCATTTT
cdr3_aa: CASWTEDSNQPQHF